These 2 T cell receptor beta chains share one sample of origin, sequenced in a study of T cells in Graves' hyperthyroidism and ophthalmopathy (dated by TCRdb to about 2019). Receptors were amplified or captured by multiplex PCR. Instrument on record: Illumina HiSeq 2000. The TCR beta CDR3 regions were amplified from RNA transcripts. A first-round RT-PCR of the TCR CDR3 used the HTBI primer set with the Qiagen OneStep RT-PCR kit. TCRdb reran the public reads through fastp at Q25 and MiXCR, keeping productive beta chains. Entries are consolidated by CDR3 protein sequence, retaining the most common genes and DNA. This sample comprises approximately 510,000 distinct CDR3 sequences, over 35% of them detected only once. About two fifths of the sample goes to the ten largest clones. The sample was peripheral blood or thyroid tissue (not recorded which). All receptors derive from an adult woman with Graves' disease, either hyperthyroidism or ophthalmopathy (not recorded which).

The chain is built from TRBV20-1 and TRBJ2-7; 8 nucleotides line up with TRBD1. The CDR3 spans 15 residues. Germline lookup yields CDR1 DFQATT and CDR2 SNEGSKA (reference sequence). The V and J ends lost 2 bases and 2 bases, in that order; junction bases with no gene match: 8. CDR3 sequence reads: CSARPSRTGTYEQYF. CDR3 DNA: TGCAGTGCTAGACCTTCTCGGACAGGGACCTACGAGCAGTACTTC.

This clonotype was observed a few times. The chain has TRBV5-1 and TRBJ1-5; D is undetermined. V gave up 0 bases and J gave up 6 bases, with 7 bases separating them. From germline, CDR1 is SGHRS and CDR2 YFSETQ. The CDR3 has 13 residues. The CDR3 DNA reads TGCGCCAGCAGCTTGGAGAGGTTTCAGCCCCAGCATTTT. Its translation: CASSLERFQPQHF. The entire variable domain, with the rest obtained from reference TRBV5-1 and TRBJ1-5, is as follows: KAGVTQTPRYLIKTRGQQVTLSCSPISGHRSVSWYQQTPGQGLQFLFEYFSETQRNKGNFPGRFSGRQFSNSRSEMNVSTLELGDSALYLCASSLERFQPQHFGDGTRLSIL.